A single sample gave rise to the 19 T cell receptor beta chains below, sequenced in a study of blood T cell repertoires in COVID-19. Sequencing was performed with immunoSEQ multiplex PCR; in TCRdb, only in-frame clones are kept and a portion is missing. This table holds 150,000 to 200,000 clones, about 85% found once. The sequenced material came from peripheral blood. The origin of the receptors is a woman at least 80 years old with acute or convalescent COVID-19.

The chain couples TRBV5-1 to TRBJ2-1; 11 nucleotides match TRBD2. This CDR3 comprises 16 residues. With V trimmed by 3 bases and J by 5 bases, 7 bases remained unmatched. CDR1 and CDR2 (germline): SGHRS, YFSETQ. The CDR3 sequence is CASSSLLAGADNEQFF. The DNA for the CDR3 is TGCGCCAGCAGCTCCCTACTAGCGGGGGCCGACAATGAGCAGTTCTTC.

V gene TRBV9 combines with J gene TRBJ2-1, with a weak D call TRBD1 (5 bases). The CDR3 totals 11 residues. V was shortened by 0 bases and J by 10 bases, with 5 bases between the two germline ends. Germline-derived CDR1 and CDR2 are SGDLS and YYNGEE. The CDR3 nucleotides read TGTGCCAGCAGCGTAGAGGGGGAGCAGTTCTTC. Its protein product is CASSVEGEQFF.

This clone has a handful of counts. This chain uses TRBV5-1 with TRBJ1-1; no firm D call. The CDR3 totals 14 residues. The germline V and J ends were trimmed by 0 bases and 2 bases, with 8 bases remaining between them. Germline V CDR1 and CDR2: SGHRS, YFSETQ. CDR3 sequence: CASSLGAGNTEAFF. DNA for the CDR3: TGCGCCAGCAGCTTGGGAGCGGGCAACACTGAAGCTTTCTTT.

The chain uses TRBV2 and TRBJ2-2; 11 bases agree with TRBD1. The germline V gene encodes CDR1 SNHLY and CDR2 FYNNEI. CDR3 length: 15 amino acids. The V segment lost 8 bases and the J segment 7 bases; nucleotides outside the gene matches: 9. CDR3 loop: CASGRTGGFVGELFF. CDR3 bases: TGTGCCAGCGGCCGGACAGGGGGCTTTGTCGGGGAGCTGTTTTTT.

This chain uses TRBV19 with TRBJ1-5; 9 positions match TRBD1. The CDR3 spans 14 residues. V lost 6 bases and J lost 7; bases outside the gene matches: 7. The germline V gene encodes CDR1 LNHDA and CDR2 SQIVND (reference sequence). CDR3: CASSGTGFQQPQHF. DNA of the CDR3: TGTGCCAGTAGCGGGACAGGGTTTCAACAGCCCCAGCATTTT.

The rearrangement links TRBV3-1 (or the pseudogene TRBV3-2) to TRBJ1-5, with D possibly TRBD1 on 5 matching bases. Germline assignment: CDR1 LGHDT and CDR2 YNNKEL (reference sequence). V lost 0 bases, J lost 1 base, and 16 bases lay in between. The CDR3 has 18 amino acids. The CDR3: CASSQEVFGGVSNQPQHF. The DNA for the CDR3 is TGTGCCAGCAGCCAAGAGGTTTTTGGGGGGGTAAGCAATCAGCCCCAGCATTTT.

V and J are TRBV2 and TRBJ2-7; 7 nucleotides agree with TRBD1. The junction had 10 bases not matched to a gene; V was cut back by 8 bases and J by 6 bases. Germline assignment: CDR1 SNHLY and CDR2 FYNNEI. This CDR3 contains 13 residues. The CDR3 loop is CASDSGGQREQYF. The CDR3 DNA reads TGTGCCAGCGATTCAGGGGGTCAACGCGAGCAGTACTTC.

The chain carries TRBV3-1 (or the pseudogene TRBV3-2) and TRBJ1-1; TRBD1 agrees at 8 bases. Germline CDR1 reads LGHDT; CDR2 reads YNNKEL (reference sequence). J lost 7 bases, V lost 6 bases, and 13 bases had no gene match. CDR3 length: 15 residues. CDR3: CASSQFGRGQDEAFF. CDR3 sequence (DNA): TGTGCCAGCAGTCAATTCGGCAGGGGGCAGGATGAAGCTTTCTTT.

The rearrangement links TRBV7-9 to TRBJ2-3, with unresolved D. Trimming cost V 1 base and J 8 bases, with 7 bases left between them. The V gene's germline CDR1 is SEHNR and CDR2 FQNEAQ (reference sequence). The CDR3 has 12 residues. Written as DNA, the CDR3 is TGTGCCAGCAGCTTAGACTACGGTACGCAGTATTTT. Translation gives CASSLDYGTQYF.

CDR3 bases: TGCGCCAGCAGCTCTGGGACAGGGCGATACGAGCAGTACTTC. Protein product: CASSSGTGRYEQYF. The chain couples TRBV5-1 to TRBJ2-7, with 9 bases aligning to TRBD1. Germline V CDR1 and CDR2: SGHRS, YFSETQ. Germline trimming cut 3 bases from V and 4 bases from J; bases unmatched to any gene: 5. This CDR3 contains 14 residues.

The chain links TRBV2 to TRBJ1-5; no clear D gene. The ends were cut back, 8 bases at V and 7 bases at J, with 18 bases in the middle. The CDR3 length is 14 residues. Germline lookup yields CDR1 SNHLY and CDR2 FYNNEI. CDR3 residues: CASRPGVDGQPQHF. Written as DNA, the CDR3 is TGTGCCAGCCGCCCCGGGGTCGACGGGCAGCCCCAGCATTTT. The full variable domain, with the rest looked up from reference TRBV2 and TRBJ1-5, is EPEVTQTPSHQVTQMGQEVILRCVPISNHLYFYWYRQILGQKVEFLVSFYNNEISEKSEIFDDQFSVERPDGSNFTLKIRSTKLEDSAMYFCASRPGVDGQPQHFGDGTRLSIL.

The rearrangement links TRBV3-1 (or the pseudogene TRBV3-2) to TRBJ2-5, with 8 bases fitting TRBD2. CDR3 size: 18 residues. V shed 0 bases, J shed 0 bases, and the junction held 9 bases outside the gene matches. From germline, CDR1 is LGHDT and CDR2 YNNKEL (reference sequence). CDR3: CASSQEGERGGNQETQYF. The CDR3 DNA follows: TGTGCCAGCAGCCAAGAAGGTGAACGGGGGGGCAACCAAGAGACCCAGTACTTC.

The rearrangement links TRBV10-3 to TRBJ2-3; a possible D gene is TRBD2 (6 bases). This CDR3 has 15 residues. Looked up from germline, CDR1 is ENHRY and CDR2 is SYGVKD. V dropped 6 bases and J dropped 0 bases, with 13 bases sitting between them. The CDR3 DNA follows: TGTGCCATCAGGGGAGGATTCTCTAGCACAGATACGCAGTATTTT. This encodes CAIRGGFSSTDTQYF.

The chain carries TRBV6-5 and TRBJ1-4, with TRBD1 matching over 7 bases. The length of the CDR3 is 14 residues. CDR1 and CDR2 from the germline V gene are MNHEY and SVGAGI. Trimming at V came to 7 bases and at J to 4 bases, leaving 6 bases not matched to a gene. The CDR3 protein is CASISTGINEKLFF. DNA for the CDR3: TGTGCCAGCATCTCGACAGGGATTAATGAAAAACTGTTTTTT.

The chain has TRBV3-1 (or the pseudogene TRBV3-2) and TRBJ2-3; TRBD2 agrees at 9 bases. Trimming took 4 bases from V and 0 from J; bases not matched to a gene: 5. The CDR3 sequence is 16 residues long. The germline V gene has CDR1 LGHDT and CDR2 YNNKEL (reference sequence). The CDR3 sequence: CASSRLAGLSTDTQYF. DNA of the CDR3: TGTGCCAGCAGCCGTCTAGCGGGGCTTAGCACAGATACGCAGTATTTT.

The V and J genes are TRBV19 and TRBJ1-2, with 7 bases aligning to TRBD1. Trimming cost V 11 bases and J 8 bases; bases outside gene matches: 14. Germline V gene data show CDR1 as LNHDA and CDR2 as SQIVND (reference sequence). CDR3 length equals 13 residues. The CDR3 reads CAGSGGVGGGYTF. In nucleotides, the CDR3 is TGTGCCGGATCAGGGGGAGTCGGGGGCGGCTACACCTTC. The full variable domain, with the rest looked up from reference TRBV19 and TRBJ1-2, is DGGITQSPKYLFRKEGQNVTLSCEQNLNHDAMYWYRQDPGQGLRLIYYSQIVNDFQKGDIAEGYSVSREKKESFPLTVTSAQKNPTAFYLCAGSGGVGGGYTFGSGTRLTVV.

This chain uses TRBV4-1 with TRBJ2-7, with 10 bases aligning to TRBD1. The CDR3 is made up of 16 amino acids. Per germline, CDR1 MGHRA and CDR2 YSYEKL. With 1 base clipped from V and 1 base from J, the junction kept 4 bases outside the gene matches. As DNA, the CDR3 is TGCGCCAGCAGCCAAGTCGGGACAGGGGATTCCTACGAGCAGTACTTC. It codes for CASSQVGTGDSYEQYF.

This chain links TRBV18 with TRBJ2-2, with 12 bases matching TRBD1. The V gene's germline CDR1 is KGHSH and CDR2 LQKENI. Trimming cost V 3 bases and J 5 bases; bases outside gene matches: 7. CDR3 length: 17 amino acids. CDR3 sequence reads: CASSPPGQGALTGELFF. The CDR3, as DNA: TGTGCCAGCTCACCTCCGGGACAGGGGGCCTTAACCGGGGAGCTGTTTTTT.

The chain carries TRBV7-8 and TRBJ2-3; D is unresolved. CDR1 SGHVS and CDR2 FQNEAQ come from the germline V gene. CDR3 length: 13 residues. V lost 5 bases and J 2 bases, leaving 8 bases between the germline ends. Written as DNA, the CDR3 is TGTGCCAGCAGCCCCCTTCTCACAGATACGCAGTATTTT. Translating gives CASSPLLTDTQYF.